The TCR beta chain described here comes from a study of shared clonotypes between healthy human individuals (dated by TCRdb to 2020 to 2022). For context, the study as a whole: The cohort included three men and a couple of women between 18 and 49 years of age. For each donor, CD4 naive and CD4 memory were each given three plates, CD8 naive was given two plates, and CD8 memory was given one plate. Between about 0.8 and 9.5 billion PBMCs per donor were obtained by leukapheresis. Different laboratories and diverse techniques were used to prepare libraries and sequence TCR repertoires, to increase sequencing depth and limit assay-specific biases. To estimate repertoire size and how much clonotypes are shared between individuals, the study performed deep sequencing of blood TCR repertoires from about five healthy adults.

Using the deep immunoSEQ assay, multiplex PCR amplified TCR CDR3 regions from genomic DNA. Extracted genomic DNA from each cell subset was distributed evenly across all wells of several immunoSEQ 96-well plates, and each plate was treated as a replicate. For sorted subsets, 150 to 200 ng genomic DNA, equal to 30,000 or so T cell genomes, was loaded into each replicate PCR. The purified libraries were quantified using a Qubit 3.0 fluorometer, sized with a Bioanalyzer 2100, and then quantified again using the KAPA Library Quantification kit. Every immunoSEQ 96-well plate was sequenced on a separate single-read 150-cycle Illumina NextSeq 550 flow cell. The authors' analysis ran thus. Because the immunoSEQ output included only junctional sequences and no quality scores, the filtering could not be the same as the filtering used for full-length reads. Sequences were annotated with PyIR, a Python wrapper for IgBLAST v1.9, using IMGT germline references to assign V/J genes and CDR3. Reads were removed for weak V/J assignments (E-value above 1e-6), missing CDR3, stop codons, out-of-frame junctions, or ambiguous translated residues. A V3J clonotype was defined by an identical inferred V gene, J gene, and CDR3 amino acid sequence. Percentage overlap between repertoires was computed as shared unique clonotypes divided by the size of the smaller repertoire. RTK rarefaction, the Chao1 estimator, and Recon v2.1 estimates of unobserved clonotypes were used to assess repertoire richness. Generation probabilities for all TCRbeta clonotypes obtained by the gDNA method from a handful of donors were computed using OLGA. In its TCRdb copy, this immuneACCESS table keeps in-frame sequences only and misses some clones. Where compared with another copy, unresolved V genes explain less than half of these, and the others have no known cause. D and trimming were read from the DNA, whereas the V and J calls and clone size are those reported in that table. Present in this sample are some 1.5 million clones, 95% to 99% of which were seen just once. Approximately 0.45% of the sample belongs to the ten largest clones.

The donors were healthy, HIV-negative adults with no recently reported acute infections or vaccinations. Only Caucasian adults living in Nashville, Tennessee, USA were represented among the donors. CD4+ T cells were enriched by magnetic negative selection, after which naive cells were positively selected on CD45RA and the negative fraction was taken as the memory subset. Blood was collected by leukapheresis, and PBMCs were isolated by Ficoll-Histopaque density gradient centrifugation and then cryopreserved in liquid nitrogen vapor phase. Analytical flow cytometry was used to check the purity and quantity of every magnetically sorted T cell population. Each sorted fraction had its genomic DNA isolated and then quantified by UV absorbance on a Nanodrop 2000c. What the authors observed across the whole study: The genetic and exposure-history diversity represented was limited by the small number of donors. Sampling was restricted to blood, and TCR repertoires in tissue are likely to differ from TCR repertoires in blood. Based on pairwise subsampling, the degree of clonotype sharing among donors was expected to be affected by sequencing depth. Higher generation probabilities were observed for clonotypes shared by all four sorted-subset donors than for non-shared clonotypes. Sharing across four donors was observed for 4.5% to 6.5% of naive CD4, 3% to 4% of naive CD8, about 2.5% of memory CD4, and around 0.42% of memory CD8 clonotypes. Estimated clonotype richness was generally larger for naive than for memory subsets. Incomplete sequencing was indicated by rarefaction of sorted-subset datasets, despite the large sequencing depth.

The germline V gene sets CDR1 to ENHRY and CDR2 to SYGVKD. From its cysteine to its phenylalanine, the CDR3 spans 16 amino acids. The read is trimmed to its CDR3 DNA, 48 bases read in frame from base 1. V is reduced by 4 bases and J by 0 bases, leaving a spacing of 14 bases between them. Comment on this clone: It lacks a known antigen. No base-level quality is on record; no much larger clone is a single base apart.

The sample taken for sequencing was naive CD4+ T cells sorted from blood. The sample's cell subset or site, from its label and the paper: CD45RA+ positively selected. The V and J genes are TRBV10-3 and TRBJ2-3, with a weak D call of TRBD2 (5 bases match). This clonotype was sampled from a man aged 25-45 years in good health. The CDR3 region reads CAISAGLPTSTDTQYF. Here is the DNA: TGTGCCATCAGTGCCGGACTTCCTACTAGCACAGATACGCAGTATTTT.